The 19 T cell receptor beta chains presented below share a single source sample, sequenced in a study of blood T cell repertoires in COVID-19. Repertoires were generated with immunoSEQ multiplex PCR, while TCRdb's copy carries only in-frame clones and drops some. In the table there are approximately 250,000 clones, about 83% of which are singletons. Sequencing used peripheral blood. The receptors here all came from a human donor in a cohort sampled during active COVID-19.

This clone was picked up one time. The chain joins TRBV7-9 to TRBJ2-7; D ambiguous. Germline V gene sequence: CDR1 SEHNR, CDR2 FQNEAQ (reference sequence). Trimming cost V 2 bases and J 5 bases, with 10 bases left between them. The CDR3 has 13 residues. The CDR3 reads CASSLSLQNEQYF. Written as DNA, the CDR3 is TGTGCCAGCAGCTTATCCCTCCAGAACGAGCAGTACTTC.

This clone counts as medium-sized. The CDR3 DNA reads TGTGCCAGCAGCCCCCGACTAGCGGGTGGAGAGACCCAGTACTTC. Protein product: CASSPRLAGGETQYF. The chain has TRBV11-2 and TRBJ2-5, with 10 nucleotides matching TRBD2. CDR1 SGHAT and CDR2 FQNNGV come from the germline V gene. J gave up 4 bases and V 5 bases, and 7 bases lay outside the gene matches. The CDR3 contains 15 residues.

V is TRBV6-5 and J is TRBJ2-5, with D maybe TRBD1 (6 bases). The CDR3 consists of 14 residues. V gave up 7 bases and J gave up 2 bases, with 14 bases separating them. The germline V gene encodes CDR1 MNHEY and CDR2 SVGAGI. CDR3 protein: CASNPQGIQETQYF. CDR3 DNA: TGTGCCAGCAACCCACAGGGTATTCAAGAGACCCAGTACTTC.

The rearrangement joins TRBV5-4 to TRBJ2-1, with a tentative D call TRBD2 (6 bases). CDR3 length: 16 amino acids. Germline assignment: CDR1 SGHNT and CDR2 YYREEE (reference sequence). V lost 4 bases and J lost 2, with 16 bases in between. CDR3 DNA sequence: TGTGCCAGCAGCAACCTTGACGGGGGAGCCTACAATGAGCAGTTCTTC. Amino acids: CASSNLDGGAYNEQFF.

The chain is built from TRBV19 and TRBJ2-5; 8 bases are shared with TRBD1. Per the germline V gene, CDR1 is LNHDA and CDR2 is SQIVND (reference sequence). J lost 4 bases, V lost 6 bases, and 4 bases had no gene match. This CDR3 contains 13 residues. CDR3 region: CASRLTGAETQYF. Written as DNA, the CDR3 is TGTGCCAGTAGGCTGACAGGGGCAGAGACCCAGTACTTC. The variable domain in full, with the rest retrieved from reference TRBV19 and TRBJ2-5, is DGGITQSPKYLFRKEGQNVTLSCEQNLNHDAMYWYRQDPGQGLRLIYYSQIVNDFQKGDIAEGYSVSREKKESFPLTVTSAQKNPTAFYLCASRLTGAETQYFGPGTRLLVL.

V and J are TRBV9 and TRBJ2-5, with TRBD1 as a possible D gene (5 bases). The germline CDR1 and CDR2 sequences are SGDLS and YYNGEE. CDR3 size: 15 residues. The V end lost 2 bases, the J end lost 5 bases, and 16 bases lay between the germline ends. The CDR3 nucleotides are TGTGCCAGCAGCGTTAGACGTGAGCCAGGGGAGACCCAGTACTTC. This encodes CASSVRREPGETQYF.

This clone has more than one count but fewer than ten. This sequence joins TRBV28 and TRBJ1-1; possible D gene TRBD1, 6 bases. The CDR3 covers 15 residues. Germline loops: CDR1 MDHEN, CDR2 SYDVKM. V gave up 3 bases and J gave up 3 bases, with 14 bases separating them. The CDR3 protein is CASSFGTGTYTEAFF. As DNA, the CDR3 is TGTGCCAGCAGTTTCGGTACAGGGACCTACACTGAAGCTTTCTTT.

This chain connects TRBV6-1 to TRBJ1-2, with D perhaps matching TRBD1 (5 bases). Trimming cost V 1 base and J 4 bases, with 13 bases left between them. Per the germline V gene, CDR1 is MNHNS and CDR2 is SASEGT. The CDR3 has 15 residues. CDR3 sequence: CASSEDRQGLYGYTF. CDR3 coding DNA: TGTGCCAGCAGTGAAGATCGTCAGGGTCTCTATGGCTACACCTTC.

J is TRBJ2-2 and V is TRBV24-1, with 7 bases fitting TRBD2. Germline V gene sequence: CDR1 KGHDR, CDR2 SFDVKD. Trimming at V came to 1 base and at J to 4 bases, leaving 8 bases not matched to a gene. This CDR3 has 17 residues. CDR3 region: CATSDFLTSAGTGELFF. In DNA, the CDR3 is TGTGCCACCAGTGATTTTCTAACTAGCGCCGGCACCGGGGAGCTGTTTTTT.

The genes are TRBV5-1 and TRBJ1-1; the match to TRBD1 covers 7 bases. This CDR3 has 13 residues. Germline lookup yields CDR1 SGHRS and CDR2 YFSETQ. V gave up 5 bases and J gave up 4 bases; unmatched junction bases: 5. Here the CDR3 reads CASSFDRVTEAFF. The CDR3, as DNA: TGCGCCAGCAGTTTTGACAGGGTCACTGAAGCTTTCTTT.

This chain uses TRBV11-3 with TRBJ2-1, with 13 bases lining up with TRBD2. The V gene's germline CDR1 is SGHNT and CDR2 YENEEA. V gave up 2 bases and J gave up 8 bases; unmatched junction bases: 0. This CDR3 is 14 amino acids long. The chain's CDR3 is CASSLTSGRDEQFF. In DNA, the CDR3 is TGTGCCAGCAGCTTAACTAGCGGGAGGGATGAGCAGTTCTTC.

About this clone: Other DNA sequences from this sample encode an identical CDR3 as well. The chain employs TRBV24-1 and TRBJ2-2, with TRBD1 as a possible D gene (6 bases). This CDR3 is 14 amino acids long. Looked up from germline, CDR1 is KGHDR and CDR2 is SFDVKD. V lost 5 bases to trimming and J lost 2 bases, with 8 bases between them. DNA for the CDR3: TGTGCCACCAGTGGCAGGGGAAACACCGGGGAGCTGTTTTTT. Encoded protein: CATSGRGNTGELFF.

This clone appeared once. The chain combines TRBV10-1 with TRBJ2-3; TRBD2 is a possible D gene (6 bases). The CDR3 extends over 15 amino acids. Germline values: CDR1 WNHNN, CDR2 SYGVQD (reference sequence). The V and J ends lost 4 bases and 4 bases respectively, with 15 bases between them. The CDR3 DNA follows: TGCGCCAGCAGTGGTGGACCTGCGGGACCAGATACGCAGTATTTT. Translating it yields CASSGGPAGPDTQYF.

The chain combines TRBV19 with TRBJ1-4; no firm D call. Trimming removed 3 bases from V and 7 bases from J, with 15 bases in between. The CDR3 is 15 residues long. Germline V gene lookup returns CDR1 LNHDA and CDR2 SQIVND (reference sequence). The CDR3 region is CASSISGRDGEKLFF. For the CDR3, the DNA is TGTGCCAGTAGTATTTCGGGGAGGGATGGTGAAAAACTGTTTTTT.

The chain employs TRBV11-2 and TRBJ2-7; 8 nucleotides match TRBD2. The germline gives CDR1 SGHAT, CDR2 FQNNGV. This CDR3 spans 14 amino acids. J lost 4 bases, V lost 1 base, and 3 bases had no gene match. The CDR3 nucleotides are TGTGCCAGCAGCTTAGGTTCTAGCGGGTACGAGCAGTACTTC. It yields the protein CASSLGSSGYEQYF.

The rearrangement joins TRBV12-5 to TRBJ1-2, with 8 bases lining up with TRBD1. This CDR3 is built from 16 residues. Germline CDR1 is LGHNT and CDR2 is FRNRAP. Germline trimming cut 2 bases from V and 2 bases from J; bases unmatched to any gene: 7. The CDR3 reads CASGLTSGGSNYGYTF. The CDR3 DNA reads TGTGCTAGTGGTTTGACGTCAGGGGGCTCGAACTATGGCTACACCTTC.

This clone was observed a single time. An end of the junction differs from the germline gene, which may be a read error. V and J are TRBV7-7 and TRBJ2-5; TRBD1 matches 8 bases. In germline, CDR1 is SSHAT, CDR2 FNYEAQ (reference sequence). This CDR3 is built from 14 residues. The CDR3, as DNA: TGTGCTAGCAGCTTAGACAGGGGCGCACAGACCCAGTACTTC. Protein sequence: CASSLDRGAQTQYF.

The V call is TRBV14, the J call TRBJ2-7; possible D gene TRBD1, 7 bases. V was clipped by 4 bases and J by 6 bases, with 19 bases between them. CDR3 length equals 15 residues. Per germline, CDR1 SGHDN and CDR2 FVKESK. The CDR3 DNA follows: TGTGCCAGCAGCCCAATTAACAGGGGAGGCGGCGAGCAGTACTTC. This sequence encodes CASSPINRGGGEQYF.

This clone was counted a few times. V usage is TRBV28 and J usage is TRBJ1-6; D possibly corresponds to TRBD1 (5 bases). This CDR3 region has 16 residues. The V end lost 6 bases, the J end lost 7 bases, and 19 bases lay between the germline ends. CDR1 is MDHEN and CDR2 is SYDVKM in the germline V gene. CDR3 protein: CASRRVGGDRNSPLHF. DNA for the CDR3: TGTGCCAGCAGGCGCGTCGGGGGGGATAGGAATTCACCCCTCCACTTT.